These T cell receptor beta chains were read from a single sample in a study of vaccination and CD4 T cells after COVID-19. No antigen has been assigned to these receptors. TCRdb processed the PCR reads anew with MiXCR; each CDR3 protein has one entry. The data hold several thousand distinct CDR3 sequences, with around 52% observed a single time. The sample comprised CD4+ T cells from blood, cultured in vitro. The origin of the receptors is a human donor who had recovered from COVID-19. Each CDR3 is given with its conserved first and last residue. A D gene is named only where the DNA matches it firmly. Not all rows give a size; the values are once, few, many and, for expanded clones, a class.

j_call | clone_size | v_call | d_call | cdr3_aa | cdr3_nt
TRBJ1-5 | . | TRBV7-9 | TRBD1 | CASSLSGGVGNQPQHF | TGTGCCAGCAGCTTATCAGGGGGCGTGGGCAATCAGCCCCAGCATTTT
TRBJ1-1 | . | TRBV6-1 | . | CASSGHRAAFF | TGTGCCAGCAGTGGCCACAGGGCTGCTTTCTTT
TRBJ1-2 | . | TRBV7-2 | TRBD1 | CASSLGGQGDNYGYTF | TGTGCCAGCAGCTTAGGGGGACAGGGGGATAACTATGGCTACACCTTC
TRBJ2-3 | . | TRBV20-1 | . | CSASGGRADTQYF | TGCAGTGCTAGCGGGGGGCGGGCAGATACGCAGTATTTT
TRBJ1-2 | . | TRBV6-1 | . | CASSEVGGTPGYTF | TGTGCCAGCAGTGAGGTGGGGGGGACCCCTGGCTACACCTTC
TRBJ1-2 | . | TRBV27 | . | CASSSGEVYTF | TGTGCCAGCAGTTCCGGGGAGGTCTACACCTTC
TRBJ1-1 | . | TRBV20-1 | . | CSADGLMKTEAFF | TGCAGTGCCGATGGACTGATGAAGACTGAAGCTTTCTTT
TRBJ1-2 | . | TRBV6-4 | . | CASSDRGIRHGYTF | TGTGCCAGCAGTGACCGGGGAATTCGGCATGGCTACACCTTC
TRBJ1-2 | few | TRBV6-1 | TRBD1 | CASGQALDGYTF | TGTGCCAGCGGACAGGCGTTGGACGGCTACACCTTC
TRBJ1-5 | few | TRBV7-6 | . | CASSPGGIGQPQHF | TGTGCCAGCAGCCCCGGGGGGATAGGTCAGCCCCAGCATTTT
TRBJ2-5 | . | TRBV20-1 | . | CSANYIGDGAQYF | TGCAGTGCTAATTATATAGGGGATGGGGCCCAGTACTTC
TRBJ1-6 | . | TRBV15 | . | CATSRAQGSPLHF | TGTGCCACCAGCAGAGCCCAGGGTTCACCCCTCCACTTT
TRBJ2-5 | . | TRBV15 | . | CATSRDRSQETQYF | TGTGCCACCAGCAGAGATCGCAGCCAAGAGACCCAGTACTTC
TRBJ1-2 | few | TRBV28 | . | CASSSPSRWNGYTF | TGTGCCAGCAGCAGCCCGTCGCGATGGAATGGCTACACCTTC
TRBJ2-3 | . | TRBV20-1 | . | CSARRGASTDTQYF | TGCAGTGCTAGACGGGGGGCAAGCACAGATACGCAGTATTTT
TRBJ1-1 | . | TRBV7-6 | . | CASSADRITEAFF | TGTGCCAGCAGCGCTGACAGGATCACTGAAGCTTTCTTT
TRBJ1-2 | medium-sized | TRBV20-1 | . | CSASGAGIDYGYTF | TGCAGTGCTAGTGGCGCAGGGATCGACTATGGCTACACCTTC
TRBJ1-6 | . | TRBV7-3 | . | CASSPNPNSPLHF | TGTGCCAGCAGCCCTAATCCCAATTCACCCCTCCACTTT
TRBJ2-7 | . | TRBV27 | TRBD1 | CASSGTGSGEQYF | TGTGCCAGCAGCGGGACAGGGAGTGGCGAGCAGTACTTC
TRBJ2-7 | few | TRBV20-1 | . | CSARGRLSSYEQYF | TGCAGTGCTAGGGGCAGGCTCAGCTCCTACGAGCAGTACTTC
TRBJ1-2 | once | TRBV6-1 | . | CASRTGGGYTF | TGTGCCAGCAGAACAGGAGGAGGCTACACCTTC
TRBJ2-7 | . | TRBV20-1 | TRBD2 | CSARDSGGTNYEQYF | TGCAGTGCTAGGGATAGCGGGGGGACTAACTACGAGCAGTACTTC
TRBJ1-2 | . | TRBV6-5 | . | CASSYSFEQSNYGYTF | TGTGCCAGCAGTTACTCCTTTGAGCAGTCTAACTATGGCTACACCTTC
TRBJ1-1 | . | TRBV6-1 | . | CAIQRNTEAFF | TGTGCCATTCAACGGAACACTGAAGCTTTCTTT
TRBJ1-2 | few | TRBV20-1 | . | CSAYSLSGLYGYTF | TGCAGTGCGTACTCACTTTCGGGGCTCTATGGCTACACCTTC
TRBJ1-2 | large | TRBV6-1 | . | CASSPGTANNYGYTF | TGTGCCAGCAGTCCTGGGACTGCAAATAACTATGGCTACACCTTC
TRBJ2-7 | . | TRBV28 | TRBD1 | CASSSDRGMWVEQYF | TGTGCCAGCAGTTCGGACAGGGGAATGTGGGTCGAGCAGTACTTC
TRBJ1-2 | . | TRBV20-1 | . | CSAVDGSAYGYTF | TGCAGTGCTGTGGACGGATCCGCCTATGGCTACACCTTC
TRBJ1-1 | . | TRBV20-1 | . | CSAKEGGVHTEAFF | TGCAGTGCCAAGGAAGGAGGTGTCCACACTGAAGCTTTCTTT
TRBJ2-7 | . | TRBV20-1 | TRBD1 | CSSAGGSYEQYF | TGCAGTTCGGCAGGGGGCTCCTACGAGCAGTACTTC
TRBJ2-7 | . | TRBV6-1 | . | CASTPYPYEQYF | TGTGCCAGCACCCCATACCCCTACGAGCAGTACTTC
TRBJ1-1 | . | TRBV28 | . | CASTQGVITEAFF | TGTGCCAGTACACAGGGAGTGATTACTGAAGCTTTCTTT
TRBJ2-7 | . | TRBV20-1 | TRBD1 | CSARGPGGYEQYF | TGCAGTGCCAGAGGCCCAGGGGGCTACGAGCAGTACTTC
TRBJ2-1 | few | TRBV10-1 | . | CASGRGAGNEQFF | TGCGCCAGCGGCAGGGGCGCGGGGAATGAGCAGTTCTTC
TRBJ1-2 | few | TRBV6-1 | . | CASSEAGAGYGYTF | TGTGCCAGCAGTGAAGCAGGGGCGGGTTATGGCTACACCTTC
TRBJ2-5 | . | TRBV5-5 | . | CASSLVGETQYF | TGTGCCAGCAGCTTGGTCGGGGAGACCCAGTACTTC
TRBJ2-7 | . | TRBV7-3 | . | CASSSSQVGLGEQYF | TGTGCCAGCAGCTCCTCCCAGGTTGGCCTAGGCGAGCAGTACTTC
TRBJ1-2 | few | TRBV20-1 | TRBD1 | CSARQGVYGYTF | TGCAGTGCTAGGCAGGGGGTTTATGGCTACACCTTC
TRBJ2-1 | . | TRBV6-4 | . | CASTASYEQFF | TGTGCCAGCACGGCTTCCTACGAGCAGTTCTTC
TRBJ2-1 | . | TRBV20-1 | TRBD2 | CSARSVLAVYNEQFF | TGCAGTGCTAGATCAGTCCTAGCGGTATACAATGAGCAGTTCTTC
TRBJ1-6 | . | TRBV28 | . | CASCDRLGPLHF | TGTGCCAGCTGTGACCGCCTAGGGCCCCTCCACTTT
TRBJ2-5 | . | TRBV24-1 | TRBD1 | CATSDAGTGAKETQYF | TGTGCCACCAGTGATGCTGGGACAGGGGCAAAGGAGACCCAGTACTTC
TRBJ1-6 | . | TRBV28 | . | CASKGPNSPLHF | TGTGCCAGCAAGGGTCCGAATTCACCCCTCCACTTT
TRBJ1-2 | . | TRBV7-3 | TRBD1 | CASSLTGDYGYTF | TGTGCCAGCAGCTTGACAGGGGACTATGGCTACACCTTC
TRBJ1-2 | few | TRBV24-1 | . | CATSDLHQGYGYTF | TGTGCCACCAGTGATTTGCACCAGGGCTATGGCTACACCTTC
TRBJ1-2 | . | TRBV7-2 | . | CASSPAVGDYGYTF | TGTGCCAGCAGCCCAGCGGTGGGTGACTATGGCTACACCTTC
TRBJ2-5 | . | TRBV7-2 | . | CASSPGTTQYF | TGTGCCAGCAGCCCGGGGACGACCCAGTACTTC
TRBJ1-2 | once | TRBV25-1 | TRBD1 | CASSEAGGEGYTF | TGTGCCAGCAGTGAGGCAGGGGGGGAAGGCTACACCTTC
TRBJ1-5 | few | TRBV20-1 | . | CSARAENSNQPQHF | TGCAGTGCTAGAGCCGAGAATAGCAATCAGCCCCAGCATTTT
TRBJ1-2 | once | TRBV10-3 | TRBD1 | CAISETGGSSYGYTF | TGTGCCATCAGTGAGACAGGGGGGAGTAGCTATGGCTACACCTTC